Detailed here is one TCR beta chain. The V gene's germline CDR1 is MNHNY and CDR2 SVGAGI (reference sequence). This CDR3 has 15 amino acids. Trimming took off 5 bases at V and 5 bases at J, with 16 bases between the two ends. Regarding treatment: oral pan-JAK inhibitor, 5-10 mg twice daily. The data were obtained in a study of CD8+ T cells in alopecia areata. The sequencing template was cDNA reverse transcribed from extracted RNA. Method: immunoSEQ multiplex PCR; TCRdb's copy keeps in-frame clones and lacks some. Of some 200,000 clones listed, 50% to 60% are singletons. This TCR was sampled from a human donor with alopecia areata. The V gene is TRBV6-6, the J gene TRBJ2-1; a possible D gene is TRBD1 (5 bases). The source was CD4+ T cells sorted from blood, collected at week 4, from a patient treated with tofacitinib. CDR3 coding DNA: TGTGCCAGCAGTGACCCCAAGGGGTACGACAATGAGCAGTTCTTC. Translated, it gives CASSDPKGYDNEQFF.